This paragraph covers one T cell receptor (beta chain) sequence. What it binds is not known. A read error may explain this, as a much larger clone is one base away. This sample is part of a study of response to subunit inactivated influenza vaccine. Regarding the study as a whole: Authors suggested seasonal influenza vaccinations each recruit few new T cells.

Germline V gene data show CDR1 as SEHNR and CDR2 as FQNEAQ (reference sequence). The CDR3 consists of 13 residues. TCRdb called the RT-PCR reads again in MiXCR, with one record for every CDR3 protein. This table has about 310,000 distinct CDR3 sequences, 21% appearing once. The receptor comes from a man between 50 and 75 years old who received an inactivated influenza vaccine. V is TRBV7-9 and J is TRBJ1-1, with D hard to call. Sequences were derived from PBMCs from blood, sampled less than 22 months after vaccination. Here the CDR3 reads CASCLDKGTEAFF. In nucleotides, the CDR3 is TGTGCCAGCTGCTTGGATAAAGGCACTGAAGCTTTCTTT. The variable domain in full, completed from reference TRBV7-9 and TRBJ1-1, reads DTGVSQNPRHKITKRGQNVTFRCDPISEHNRLYWYRQTLGQGPEFLTYFQNEAQLEKSRLLSDRFSAERPKGSFSTLEIQRTEQGDSAMYLCASCLDKGTEAFFGQGTRLTVV.